This paragraph covers one T cell receptor beta chain sequence. Its specificity is not known. These data are taken from a study of long-term antiretroviral therapy in people with HIV. The CDR3 contains 14 residues. The germline V gene encodes CDR1 MNHEY and CDR2 SVGAGI. V was shortened by 5 bases and J by 5 bases, with 13 bases between the two germline ends. At survey level, the immunoSEQ assay was run in its v3.0 version. This table comes from immunoSEQ multiplex PCR, and its TCRdb copy is limited to in-frame clones, with some not included. This table has 25,000 or so clones, 80% to 85% appearing once. Findings and limits, study-wide: Upon ART, diversity increased but remained lower than transplant donor controls. Whereas controls had wider CDR3 length ranges, HIV repertoires had narrower ones. Repertoire composition at all time points was dominated by clones that had expanded before ART.

The sequencing used unsorted PBMCs, collected 0.8 years before starting antiretroviral therapy. J is TRBJ1-5 and V is TRBV6-5; no reliable D call. This sequence was found in a man between 18 and 35 years old with HIV. This CDR3 reads CASSPLGPDQPQHF. In DNA, the CDR3 is TGTGCCAGCAGTCCCCTTGGGCCCGATCAGCCCCAGCATTTT.